These T cell receptor beta chains were read from a single sample in a study of vaccination and CD4 T cells after COVID-19. What these receptors recognize is not known. One entry per CDR3 protein results from TCRdb running MiXCR on the PCR reads. The profile covers approximately 12,000 distinct CDR3 sequences, with roughly two thirds appearing a single time and 26% taken by the ten largest. Specimen: CD4+ T cells from blood, cultured in vitro, collected before SARS-CoV-2 vaccination. The source is a human donor who had recovered from COVID-19. Each CDR3 is given with its conserved first and last residue.

J gene	V gene	CDR3 protein
TRBJ2-3	TRBV20-1	CSARDLAGQYF
TRBJ1-4	TRBV19	CASHQSPHPNEKLFF
TRBJ2-7	TRBV20-1	CSALGLAGDNEQYF
TRBJ1-6	TRBV10-3	CAISATENSPLHF
TRBJ2-3	TRBV7-2	CASSLALDSRVPDTQYF
TRBJ2-5	TRBV6-1	CASTLTGTGGVETQYF
TRBJ1-1	TRBV7-2	CASSLYTGGGTEAFF
TRBJ2-5	TRBV10-3	CAISGPSAGGQETQYF
TRBJ1-2	TRBV24-1	CATSGQGYGYTF
TRBJ2-2	TRBV6-1	CASISTSGSGGELFF
TRBJ2-5	TRBV5-1	CASSLIKETQYF
TRBJ2-2	TRBV6-5	CASSYGAENTGELFF
TRBJ2-1	TRBV19	CASSMGAAYSYNEQFF
TRBJ1-2	TRBV30	CAWNPVGYGYTF
TRBJ2-5	TRBV12-3/TRBV12-4	CASSPLSLGYQETQYF
TRBJ2-5	TRBV19	CASSSGLQETQYF
TRBJ2-5	TRBV28	CASSSQSGDGETQYF
TRBJ1-2	TRBV6-1	CASSPRTGYGYTF
TRBJ2-2	TRBV29-1	CSVRAANTGELFF
TRBJ1-5	TRBV9	CASSVGRDQPQHF
TRBJ2-7	TRBV20-1	CSARDMTSGSGEQYF
TRBJ2-5	TRBV9	CASSAQGAGETQYF
TRBJ2-7	TRBV20-1	CSARNTGTSYEQYF
TRBJ1-1	TRBV7-2	CASSEDRVNTEAFF
TRBJ1-1	TRBV3-1	CASSPLLDGTEAFF
TRBJ2-7	TRBV15	CATSGGLDYEQYF
TRBJ2-3	TRBV28	CASWTPGEGSDTQYF
TRBJ2-5	TRBV28	CASNRGGRETQYF
TRBJ1-5	TRBV12-3/TRBV12-4	CASSPSSNQPQHF
TRBJ2-1	TRBV20-1	CSARRAQSSYNEQFF